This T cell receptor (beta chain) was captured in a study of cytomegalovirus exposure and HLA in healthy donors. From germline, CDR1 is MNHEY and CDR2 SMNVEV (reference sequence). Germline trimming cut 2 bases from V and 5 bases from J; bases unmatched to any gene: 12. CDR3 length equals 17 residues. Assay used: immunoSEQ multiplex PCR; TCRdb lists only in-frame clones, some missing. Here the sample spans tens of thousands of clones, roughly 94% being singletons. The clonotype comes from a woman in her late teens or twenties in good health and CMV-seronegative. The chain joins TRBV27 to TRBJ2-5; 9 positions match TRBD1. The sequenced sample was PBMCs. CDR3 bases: TGTGCCAGCAGTTTAAGACCTCGACAGGGGGATCATGAGACCCAGTACTTC. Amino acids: CASSLRPRQGDHETQYF.